These T cell receptor beta chains were read from a single sample in a study of T cell responses to AZD1222 COVID-19 vaccine. Here immunoSEQ multiplex PCR was the method, and the copy in TCRdb shows in-frame clones only, minus some. The sample consists of approximately 150,000 clones, roughly 90% of them appearing once. The sequencing used peripheral blood, collected 28 days after the second AZD1222 dose. All receptors come from an adult who received the AZD1222 COVID-19 vaccine. The CDR3 runs from the conserved cysteine through the conserved F or W. D genes are given only for firm matches. Clone size appears in some rows only: once, few, many, or a class for an expanded clone.

abundance: NA; d_gene: NA; j_gene: TRBJ2-3; v_gene: TRBV7-9; CDR3nt: TGTGCCAGCAGCTTAGCGGTTTCTAGCACAGATACGCAGTATTTT; CDR3aa: CASSLAVSSTDTQYF
abundance: NA; d_gene: NA; j_gene: TRBJ1-2; v_gene: TRBV9; CDR3nt: TGTGCCAGCAGCCCTCGGATAACTAACTATGGCTACACCTTC; CDR3aa: CASSPRITNYGYTF
abundance: once; d_gene: TRBD1; j_gene: TRBJ1-2; v_gene: TRBV10-1; CDR3nt: TGCGCCAGCAGGGGCCGGGACAGGGGAGGCTATGGCTACACCTTC; CDR3aa: CASRGRDRGGYGYTF
abundance: NA; d_gene: NA; j_gene: TRBJ2-1; v_gene: TRBV7-3; CDR3nt: TGTGCCAGCAGCTTAACTGGGGGGCCGGGCAATGAGCAGTTCTTC; CDR3aa: CASSLTGGPGNEQFF
abundance: once; d_gene: NA; j_gene: TRBJ2-7; v_gene: TRBV21-1; CDR3nt: TGTGCCAGCAGCTCGAACTACGAGCAGTACTTC; CDR3aa: CASSSNYEQYF
abundance: NA; d_gene: NA; j_gene: TRBJ1-1; v_gene: TRBV5-5; CDR3nt: TGTGCCAGCAGCTTGGTTCATTCCCCTGAAGCTTTCTTT; CDR3aa: CASSLVHSPEAFF
abundance: once; d_gene: NA; j_gene: TRBJ1-1; v_gene: TRBV3-1/TRBV3-2; CDR3nt: TGTGCCAGCAGCCACGGCTCCAGGGGCACTGAAGCTTTCTTT; CDR3aa: CASSHGSRGTEAFF
abundance: NA; d_gene: NA; j_gene: TRBJ2-2; v_gene: TRBV6-1; CDR3nt: TGTGCCAGCAGTGAACCCAGATTGAACACCGGGGAGCTGTTTTTT; CDR3aa: CASSEPRLNTGELFF
abundance: NA; d_gene: NA; j_gene: TRBJ1-5; v_gene: TRBV11-2; CDR3nt: TGTGCCAGCAGCTTAGGGCCGACAGAGAATCAGCCCCAGCATTTT; CDR3aa: CASSLGPTENQPQHF
abundance: few; d_gene: TRBD1; j_gene: TRBJ2-1; v_gene: TRBV29-1; CDR3nt: TGCAGCGTTGAAGGGGGACAGGGGGCGGATGAGCAGTTCTTC; CDR3aa: CSVEGGQGADEQFF
abundance: NA; d_gene: NA; j_gene: TRBJ1-6; v_gene: TRBV6-1; CDR3nt: TGTGCCAGCAGTGAGAGAATGACAGGAATTAATTCACCCCTCCACTTT; CDR3aa: CASSERMTGINSPLHF
abundance: NA; d_gene: NA; j_gene: TRBJ1-2; v_gene: TRBV10-3; CDR3nt: TGTGCCATCATGGAGGGAAGAGGGGTTGACTATGGCTACACCTTC; CDR3aa: CAIMEGRGVDYGYTF
abundance: few; d_gene: NA; j_gene: TRBJ2-1; v_gene: TRBV3-1/TRBV3-2; CDR3nt: TGTGCCAGCAGCCAATTCTCCGGGGGAGCTCTTCGCAATGAGCAGTTCTTC; CDR3aa: CASSQFSGGALRNEQFF
abundance: NA; d_gene: NA; j_gene: TRBJ2-1; v_gene: TRBV6-5; CDR3nt: TGTGCCAGCAGTTTTGGCTACAATGAGCAGTTCTTC; CDR3aa: CASSFGYNEQFF
abundance: NA; d_gene: NA; j_gene: TRBJ2-5; v_gene: TRBV29-1; CDR3nt: TGCAGCGTTGGATGGGGGGGGCAGGGAAAGAAAGAGACCCAGTACTTC; CDR3aa: CSVGWGGQGKKETQYF
abundance: once; d_gene: NA; j_gene: TRBJ1-5; v_gene: TRBV6-5; CDR3nt: TGTGCCAGCAGGGACAGTCCTAATCAGCCCCAGCATTTT; CDR3aa: CASRDSPNQPQHF
abundance: NA; d_gene: NA; j_gene: TRBJ1-5; v_gene: TRBV6-6; CDR3nt: TGTGCCAGCAGTTACTCGGGGGATCAGCCCCAGCATTTT; CDR3aa: CASSYSGDQPQHF
abundance: once; d_gene: NA; j_gene: TRBJ1-2; v_gene: TRBV30; CDR3nt: TGTGCCTGGAGTGCGGGGGGCCACTATGGCTACACCTTC; CDR3aa: CAWSAGGHYGYTF
abundance: NA; d_gene: NA; j_gene: TRBJ2-3; v_gene: TRBV11-2; CDR3nt: TGTGCCAGCAGCCCCACAGATACGCAGTATTTT; CDR3aa: CASSPTDTQYF
abundance: NA; d_gene: TRBD2; j_gene: TRBJ2-7; v_gene: TRBV7-9; CDR3nt: TGTGCCAGCAGTACGCCGACTAGCGGGGACAAATACGAGCAGTACTTC; CDR3aa: CASSTPTSGDKYEQYF
abundance: NA; d_gene: NA; j_gene: TRBJ2-7; v_gene: TRBV7-8; CDR3nt: TGTGCCAGCACCATGGCAGGAGGGACAGAGACTGGGGAGCAGTACTTC; CDR3aa: CASTMAGGTETGEQYF
abundance: NA; d_gene: NA; j_gene: TRBJ1-1; v_gene: TRBV5-1; CDR3nt: TGCGCCAGCAGCTTGGCTTCATGGGCCACTGAAGCTTTCTTT; CDR3aa: CASSLASWATEAFF
abundance: NA; d_gene: TRBD1; j_gene: TRBJ2-3; v_gene: TRBV28; CDR3nt: TGTGCCAGCACCACCACAGGGGGTATAGGGGATACGCAGTATTTT; CDR3aa: CASTTTGGIGDTQYF
abundance: NA; d_gene: NA; j_gene: TRBJ1-1; v_gene: TRBV18; CDR3nt: TGTGCCAGCTCGGAGTCGGGGAACACTGAAGCTTTCTTT; CDR3aa: CASSESGNTEAFF
abundance: once; d_gene: NA; j_gene: TRBJ1-1; v_gene: TRBV6-5; CDR3nt: TGTGCCAGCAGTTACGATGAAAGCAGCAACACTGAAGCTTTCTTT; CDR3aa: CASSYDESSNTEAFF
abundance: NA; d_gene: NA; j_gene: TRBJ1-2; v_gene: TRBV10-3; CDR3nt: TGTGCCATCAGCCCGGCGGGAAGGGGCTACACCTTC; CDR3aa: CAISPAGRGYTF
abundance: NA; d_gene: NA; j_gene: TRBJ1-5; v_gene: TRBV6-5; CDR3nt: TGTGCCAGCAGTAGTCCGGGGCGGAATCAGCCCCAGCATTTT; CDR3aa: CASSSPGRNQPQHF
abundance: NA; d_gene: TRBD2; j_gene: TRBJ2-3; v_gene: TRBV6-2/TRBV6-3; CDR3nt: TGTGCCAGCCGCCTCTCGGGTAGCGGGGGAGGTACAGATACGCAGTATTTT; CDR3aa: CASRLSGSGGGTDTQYF
abundance: NA; d_gene: NA; j_gene: TRBJ2-5; v_gene: TRBV7-2; CDR3nt: TGTGCCAGCAGACGTACTAGTAGGGCACAAGAGACCCAGTACTTC; CDR3aa: CASRRTSRAQETQYF
abundance: NA; d_gene: NA; j_gene: TRBJ1-4; v_gene: TRBV6-5; CDR3nt: TGTGCCAGCGGGACAAGATCAACTAATGAAAAACTGTTTTTT; CDR3aa: CASGTRSTNEKLFF
abundance: NA; d_gene: TRBD1; j_gene: TRBJ1-2; v_gene: TRBV24-1; CDR3nt: TGTGCCACCAGTGACCGGGACAGTCGCGGCTACACCTTC; CDR3aa: CATSDRDSRGYTF
abundance: NA; d_gene: NA; j_gene: TRBJ1-5; v_gene: TRBV7-2; CDR3nt: TGTGCCAGCAGCTCTGAGTCCCAACCCCAGCATTTT; CDR3aa: CASSSESQPQHF
abundance: few; d_gene: NA; j_gene: TRBJ2-3; v_gene: TRBV7-6; CDR3nt: TGTGCCAGCAGCGTCGGTGGGGGGATAAACACAGATACGCAGTATTTT; CDR3aa: CASSVGGGINTDTQYF
abundance: NA; d_gene: TRBD1; j_gene: TRBJ1-5; v_gene: TRBV11-2; CDR3nt: TGTGCCAGTGGAACAGGGGAAGTGAGCAATCAGCCCCAGCATTTT; CDR3aa: CASGTGEVSNQPQHF
abundance: NA; d_gene: TRBD1; j_gene: TRBJ1-2; v_gene: TRBV4-2; CDR3nt: TGTGCCAGCAGCCAGAGTTCCGGGACAGCTAACTATGGCTACACCTTC; CDR3aa: CASSQSSGTANYGYTF
abundance: NA; d_gene: NA; j_gene: TRBJ1-6; v_gene: TRBV19; CDR3nt: TGTGCCGCCTCCCTGAGGGGATTTAATTCACCCCTCCACTTT; CDR3aa: CAASLRGFNSPLHF
abundance: NA; d_gene: NA; j_gene: TRBJ2-7; v_gene: TRBV30; CDR3nt: TGTGCCTGGAGGGGGAGCTCCTACGAGCAGTACTTC; CDR3aa: CAWRGSSYEQYF
abundance: NA; d_gene: NA; j_gene: TRBJ2-5; v_gene: TRBV6-5; CDR3nt: TGTGCCAGCAGGACTTCGGAGACCCAGTACTTC; CDR3aa: CASRTSETQYF
abundance: NA; d_gene: TRBD1; j_gene: TRBJ2-7; v_gene: TRBV6-5; CDR3nt: TGTGCCAGCAGCATCCCGGGACAGGGGTCCTACGAGCAGTACTTC; CDR3aa: CASSIPGQGSYEQYF
abundance: NA; d_gene: NA; j_gene: TRBJ2-1; v_gene: TRBV19; CDR3nt: TGTGCCAGTAGTATTTGGGGGGCTGATGAGCAGTTCTTC; CDR3aa: CASSIWGADEQFF
abundance: once; d_gene: TRBD1; j_gene: TRBJ1-1; v_gene: TRBV6-5; CDR3nt: TGTGCCAGCAGTCGCGGACAGGGAACTGAAGCTTTCTTT; CDR3aa: CASSRGQGTEAFF
abundance: NA; d_gene: NA; j_gene: TRBJ1-4; v_gene: TRBV11-2; CDR3nt: TGTGCCAGCAGCTTAGATTTAGGGGCCGGAACTAATGAAAAACTGTTTTTT; CDR3aa: CASSLDLGAGTNEKLFF
abundance: NA; d_gene: NA; j_gene: TRBJ1-5; v_gene: TRBV19; CDR3nt: TGTGCCAGTAGTATCACGGGTAGCAATCAGCCCCAGCATTTT; CDR3aa: CASSITGSNQPQHF
abundance: NA; d_gene: NA; j_gene: TRBJ1-1; v_gene: TRBV30; CDR3nt: TGTGCCTGGAGTGTCCAGGGGTGGAGAGGTACTGAAGCTTTCTTT; CDR3aa: CAWSVQGWRGTEAFF
abundance: NA; d_gene: NA; j_gene: TRBJ1-1; v_gene: TRBV14; CDR3nt: TGTGCCAGCAGCCATAGGGAGGACACTGAAGCTTTCTTT; CDR3aa: CASSHREDTEAFF
abundance: NA; d_gene: NA; j_gene: TRBJ2-1; v_gene: TRBV7-9; CDR3nt: TGTGCCAGCAGCCCTCCCAGGGGTCTCGGTGAGCAGTTCTTC; CDR3aa: CASSPPRGLGEQFF
abundance: NA; d_gene: NA; j_gene: TRBJ1-2; v_gene: TRBV6-5; CDR3nt: TGTGCCAGCAGATTCGACAGACAAGGCTACACCTTC; CDR3aa: CASRFDRQGYTF
abundance: NA; d_gene: TRBD2; j_gene: TRBJ2-3; v_gene: TRBV6-4; CDR3nt: TGTGCCAGCAGTGACAACGGGGGGGCGACAGATACGCAGTATTTT; CDR3aa: CASSDNGGATDTQYF
abundance: NA; d_gene: NA; j_gene: TRBJ2-5; v_gene: TRBV7-6; CDR3nt: TGTGCCAGCAGCTTACGTTCCGGAGGCGGGGAGACCCAGTACTTC; CDR3aa: CASSLRSGGGETQYF
abundance: NA; d_gene: NA; j_gene: TRBJ1-3; v_gene: TRBV4-2; CDR3nt: TGTGCCAGCAGCCAAGATCAGAGGGGTTTAGGAGGAAACACCATATATTTT; CDR3aa: CASSQDQRGLGGNTIYF
abundance: NA; d_gene: NA; j_gene: TRBJ1-1; v_gene: TRBV18; CDR3nt: TGTGCCAGCTCACCACCGTCCGAGAACACTGAAGCTTTCTTT; CDR3aa: CASSPPSENTEAFF
abundance: NA; d_gene: NA; j_gene: TRBJ1-2; v_gene: TRBV3-1/TRBV3-2; CDR3nt: TGTGCCAGCAGGCCCCGGGACTTCTATGGCTACACCTTC; CDR3aa: CASRPRDFYGYTF
abundance: NA; d_gene: NA; j_gene: TRBJ1-4; v_gene: TRBV3-1/TRBV3-2; CDR3nt: TGTGCCAGCAGCCAAATGCGGGCCCTTAATGAAAAACTGTTTTTT; CDR3aa: CASSQMRALNEKLFF
abundance: NA; d_gene: NA; j_gene: TRBJ1-4; v_gene: TRBV25-1; CDR3nt: TGTGCCAGCAGTGAATATAAGGCAGGGCCAGAAAAACTGTTTTTT; CDR3aa: CASSEYKAGPEKLFF
abundance: NA; d_gene: NA; j_gene: TRBJ1-1; v_gene: TRBV20-1; CDR3nt: TGCAGTGCTAGTCGGGGGGCATCCTACACTGAAGCTTTCTTT; CDR3aa: CSASRGASYTEAFF
abundance: once; d_gene: NA; j_gene: TRBJ1-4; v_gene: TRBV7-9; CDR3nt: TGTGCCAGCAGCTCTCCGAAGCTTGAAAAACTGTTTTTT; CDR3aa: CASSSPKLEKLFF
abundance: NA; d_gene: NA; j_gene: TRBJ2-7; v_gene: TRBV6-5; CDR3nt: TGTGCCAGCAGTTACGAGGCGCAGTACGAGCAGTACTTC; CDR3aa: CASSYEAQYEQYF
abundance: NA; d_gene: NA; j_gene: TRBJ2-2; v_gene: TRBV24-1; CDR3nt: TGTGCCACCAGTGATTCCATACCCACCGGGGAGCTGTTTTTT; CDR3aa: CATSDSIPTGELFF
abundance: NA; d_gene: NA; j_gene: TRBJ1-1; v_gene: TRBV5-5; CDR3nt: TGTGCCAGCAGCCCACATCTCCGGGGAGTGACTGAAGCTTTCTTT; CDR3aa: CASSPHLRGVTEAFF